This T cell receptor (beta chain) was documented in a study of T cells after yellow fever vaccination (dated by TCRdb to between 2018 and 2021). Study-level background: The SMART-Seq v4 Ultra Low Input RNA kit was used to prepare libraries from fractions with low cell numbers. Blood was collected at multiple timepoints before and after primary and secondary immunization, and bulk PBMC replicates and cell subsets were isolated. To follow T-cell clones before and after both primary and booster YFV17D yellow fever vaccination, bulk TCR alpha and beta repertoires underwent longitudinal sequencing. The cohort comprised two healthy male donors, one aged 18 to 30 and one aged 30 to 39 years.

Points on this clonotype: The antigen this receptor binds is unknown. There are no base qualities to consult, and no much larger clone falls within one base.

Here is what the overall study found, with its caveats: Most clones expanded after primary vaccination were re-detected after the booster (96% of CD4 and around 88% of CD8), suggesting broad memory maintenance. Only a couple of donors were included in the study, so the extent to which the findings can be generalized is limited. Compared with the primary T-cell response, the secondary T-cell response was weaker but faster, peaking on day 5 rather than day 15. Computational filtering was needed because FACS-sorted repertoires could contain abundant contaminating clonotypes from the bulk population. A small share of clonotypes was detected in both CD4 and CD8 compartments, with the overlap likely arising from convergent recombination.

The treatment or condition label corresponds to: live attenuated yellow fever vaccine strain. At each blood-draw timepoint, two biological replicates of bulk PBMCs were collected. A standard Ficoll-Paque protocol was used to isolate PBMCs from peripheral blood. TriZol was used to extract RNA from bulk PBMCs, CD4 and CD8 fractions, and dextramer-positive and dextramer-negative fractions. Synthesis of TCR cDNA relied on 5'RACE template switching, a step that introduced a universal primer site along with unique molecular identifiers. cDNA synthesis was primed from both the TCR alpha and TCR beta constant segments. Library amplification used two PCR steps, and the second PCR step added sample barcodes and sequencing adapters. Sequencing of libraries was done on Illumina HiSeq 2500 (2x100 bp) or NovaSeq (2x150 bp). From the authors' description of their analysis: MIGEC was used to demultiplex reads and collapse the reads into UMI consensus sequences, and MiXCR was used for V(D)J alignment. Vaccine-responding clonotypes were identified with edgeR using replicate PBMC samples, with FDR below 0.01 and a log2 fold change above 5 up to day 15 being required. Bulk clonotypes were assigned CD4 or CD8 identity according to which sequenced CD4 or CD8 repertoire held them at higher abundance. TCRdb reanalyzed the raw reads on its own, using fastp at Q25 for trimming and MiXCR for clone calling, and kept in-frame beta chains. Entries are consolidated by CDR3 protein sequence, retaining the most common genes and DNA. These V and J calls derive from TCRdb rather than the authors' analysis. The sample yields hundreds of thousands of distinct CDR3 sequences; 7% to 9% were counted once. The ten largest clones represent 15% to 20% of the sample.

V is cut by 0 bases and J by 4 bases, and the space between the germline ends is 7 bases. CDR1 and CDR2 are read off the germline V gene as SGHRS and YFSETQ. Its CDR3 holds 13 amino acids, cysteine through phenylalanine. Solely the CDR3 DNA is kept, with 39 bases framed from the first base. This sequence originates from a man in his late teens or twenties who received the YFV17D yellow fever vaccine. The source material was PBMCs, sampled roughly seven weeks after the first yellow fever vaccination. The V gene is TRBV5-1 and the J gene is TRBJ1-2; the D region possibly corresponds to TRBD1 (5 bases align). CDR3 protein: CASSLEGTYGYTF. The nucleotide sequence reads as follows: TGCGCCAGCAGCTTGGAAGGGACCTATGGCTACACCTTC. With the portions outside the CDR3 filled from the reference TRBV5-1 and TRBJ1-2 genes, the complete variable region becomes KAGVTQTPRYLIKTRGQQVTLSCSPISGHRSVSWYQQTPGQGLQFLFEYFSETQRNKGNFPGRFSGRQFSNSRSEMNVSTLELGDSALYLCASSLEGTYGYTFGSGTRLTVV.